This paragraph reports one T cell receptor (beta chain). No cognate antigen has been identified for it. Nothing much larger sits one base from this clone, and base qualities are not available. The germline V gene specifies LGHNA as CDR1 and YNFKEQ as CDR2. CDR3 length: 15 amino acids, cysteine to phenylalanine. Solely the CDR3 DNA is kept, with 45 bases framed from the first base. Trimming removed 0 bases from V and 6 bases from J; the gene matches leave 7 bases unexplained. This sample was included in a study of shared clonotypes between healthy human individuals (dated by TCRdb to about 2020). Some background on the complete study: Three men and a couple of women, aged 18 to 49 years, made up the cohort. For each donor, CD4 naive and CD4 memory were each run on three plates, CD8 naive on two plates, and CD8 memory on one plate. To estimate repertoire size and how much clonotypes are shared between individuals, the study performed deep sequencing of blood TCR repertoires from a few healthy adults. To increase sequencing depth and limit assay-specific biases, different laboratories used diverse techniques to prepare libraries and sequence TCR repertoires. Between about 0.94 and 8.9 billion PBMCs per donor were obtained by leukapheresis.

Using the deep immunoSEQ assay, multiplex PCR amplified TCR CDR3 regions from genomic DNA. Genomic DNA extracted from each cell subset was distributed evenly over all wells of several immunoSEQ 96-well plates, and each plate served as one replicate. Each replicate PCR for sorted subsets received approximately 220 ng genomic DNA, equal to about 30,000 T cell genomes. The purified libraries were quantified using a Qubit 3.0 fluorometer, sized with a Bioanalyzer 2100, and then quantified again using the KAPA Library Quantification kit. Every immunoSEQ 96-well plate was sequenced on a dedicated single-read 150-cycle Illumina NextSeq 550 flow cell. The paper's processing steps were these. The immunoSEQ output contained only junctional sequences without quality scores, so filtering could not match that applied to full-length reads. To assign V/J genes and CDR3, sequences were annotated against IMGT germline references using PyIR, a Python wrapper for IgBLAST v1.9. Any read was removed if the V/J assignment was weak (E-value above 1e-6), the CDR3 was missing, or the read contained stop codons, out-of-frame junctions, or ambiguous translated residues. V3J clonotypes were defined as sequences sharing the same inferred V gene, J gene, and CDR3 amino acid sequence. To compute the percentage overlap between repertoires, the number of shared unique clonotypes was divided by the size of the smaller repertoire. Richness of each repertoire was evaluated using RTK rarefaction, the Chao1 estimator, and Recon v2.1 estimates of unobserved clonotypes. Generation probabilities for all TCRbeta clonotypes obtained by the gDNA method from a handful of donors were computed using OLGA. Entries here come from immuneACCESS through TCRdb and include only in-frame sequences with V and J called. Some clones fail to appear in such tables; in the studies checked, an unresolved V gene covers under half of the shortfall, and the cause of the remainder is unknown. V and J calls and clone size come straight from that table; D and trimming were deduced from the DNA. The sample table shows hundreds of thousands of clones, and 95% to 96% are seen once. The ten largest clones represent roughly 0.1% of the sample.

CD8 naive samples consisted of CD45RO-negative cells that were positively selected for CCR7, yielding a CD45RA+CCR7+ population without TemRA cells. The donors were healthy, HIV-negative adults who had no recently reported acute infections or vaccinations. All donors were Caucasian adults living in Nashville, Tennessee, USA. Blood was obtained by leukapheresis, after which PBMCs were separated by Ficoll-Histopaque density gradient centrifugation and cryopreserved in liquid nitrogen vapor phase. Purity and quantity of every magnetically sorted T cell population were checked by analytical flow cytometry. Genomic DNA was isolated from each sorted fraction and quantified by UV absorbance on a Nanodrop 2000c. The study at large found these results: Clonotypes shared by all four sorted-subset donors showed higher generation probabilities than non-shared clonotypes. Sampling was limited to blood, and TCR repertoires in tissue likely differ from TCR repertoires in blood. Estimated clonotype richness was generally larger for naive than for memory subsets. Because the study included a small number of donors, the genetic and exposure-history diversity represented was limited. Pairwise subsampling led to the expectation that sequencing depth would affect the degree of clonotype sharing among donors. Across a handful of donors, around 5% of naive CD4, roughly 3.4% of naive CD8, 2.3% of memory CD4, and roughly 0.41% of memory CD8 clonotypes were shared. Incomplete sequencing was indicated by rarefaction of sorted-subset datasets, despite the large sequencing depth.

The TCR was taken from a woman in her thirties in good health. The sequencing sample was made of naive CD8+ T cells sorted from blood. The cell subset or site tag for this specimen amounts to: CD45RA+CCR7+. The V and J segments used are TRBV4-2 and TRBJ2-7; TRBD2 matches 8 bases in the middle. The DNA reads TGTGCCAGCAGCCAAGACTGGACTAGCCTAAGCGAGCAGTACTTC. This codes for CASSQDWTSLSEQYF.